The text below deals with one TCR beta chain. The sample holds many counts of this clonotype. What antigen it recognizes has not been identified. Base quality data are lacking; no much larger clone is found one base away. The data belong to a study of CD8 T cells in ankylosing spondylitis (dated by TCRdb to 2015 to 2018). Turning to the overall study: To find TCR variants linked to disease, the study profiled T cell receptor beta repertoires in ankylosing spondylitis patients and healthy donors. The full study cohort comprised around 25 ankylosing spondylitis patients and roughly 110 healthy donors. Peripheral blood was sampled, and synovial fluid was also collected from ankylosing spondylitis patients.

The investigation overall reported the following: A TCR beta motif made up of fewer than 10 highly homologous amino acid variants appeared to be characteristic of blood from ankylosing spondylitis patients. Significant enrichment of the disease-linked clones was reported in matched synovial fluid samples from ankylosing spondylitis patients. The disease-linked clones had a CD8+ phenotype and were found at relatively low frequencies in peripheral blood. Some of the motif variants had been reported before in the synovial fluid and blood of reactive arthritis patients, a finding that suggests common disease-initiation mechanisms.

The sample was run on an Illumina HiSeq 2500. TCR beta libraries were prepared by quantitative 5'-RACE with molecular barcodes. In the authors' own workflow: To identify disease-linked TCR variants, a new computational method was used, one built on a probabilistic model of VDJ rearrangement. The raw public reads went through TCRdb reprocessing: fastp at Q25, MiXCR clone calling, in-frame beta chains kept. Entries are consolidated by CDR3 protein sequence, retaining the most common genes and DNA. These V and J calls rely on TCRdb rather than the paper's analysis. This sample lists a few hundred thousand distinct CDR3 sequences; 9.5% to 12% were detected once. The ten largest clones take up around 6.5% of the sample. V loses 0 bases, J loses 8 bases, and the germline ends lie 8 bases apart. CDR1 SGHKS and CDR2 YYEKEE are derived from the germline V gene (reference sequence). Taken from cysteine to phenylalanine, the CDR3 has 12 residues. Only the CDR3 DNA stays, 36 bases, in frame from base 1.

This TCR came from a male donor with ankylosing spondylitis or in good health (not recorded which). Sequenced input: blood, either unsorted or a sorted T cell fraction (not recorded which). The chain links TRBV5-5 with TRBJ1-1, with no D gene named confidently. CDR3 sequence: CASSLEINEAFF. The sequenced DNA is TGTGCCAGCAGCTTGGAGATTAACGAAGCTTTCTTT.